The rows below give T cell receptor beta chains drawn from one sample of a study of OX40 agonist ivuxolimab in advanced cancers. Profiled with immunoSEQ multiplex PCR; TCRdb holds only in-frame clones, not every one. The table records some 65,000 clones, 85% of them present only once. The sample here was CD4+ or CD8+ T cells sorted from blood, taken in a trial of the OX40 agonist ivuxolimab. The receptors originated from an adult with an advanced solid tumor such as melanoma, head and neck, liver or kidney cancer. CDR3s include the opening cysteine and the closing phenylalanine or tryptophan. The order of the fields is CDR3 DNA, CDR3 protein, clone size, J gene, V gene, D gene. The D gene is left open where the match is weak. Clone sizes are given selectively: once, few, many, or a class where the clone is expanded.

TGTGCCAGCAGACCGACTAGGTGGACTAGCGGGAGGGTCTACAATGAGCAGTTCTTC	CASRPTRWTSGRVYNEQFF	-	TRBJ2-1	TRBV7-8	TRBD2
TGTGCCAGCAGAGGGGAGTACGGGCAGTACTTC	CASRGEYGQYF	-	TRBJ2-7	TRBV2	-
TGTGCCAGTACCACTGCCAGTCGCAACACCATATATTTT	CASTTASRNTIYF	-	TRBJ1-3	TRBV19	-
TGTGCCAGCAGCGCCGGATTTACAGGGGAGGGCAATCAGCCCCAGCATTTT	CASSAGFTGEGNQPQHF	-	TRBJ1-5	TRBV7-8	TRBD1
TGCGCCAGCAGTTTGAGGGGACAGGGGGTTGAAGAGCAGTACTTC	CASSLRGQGVEEQYF	few	TRBJ2-7	TRBV5-1	TRBD1
TGCGCCAGCAGCCAAGAAAGGACAGGGGTAACCTATGGCTACACCTTC	CASSQERTGVTYGYTF	-	TRBJ1-2	TRBV4-3	TRBD1
TGTGCCAGCAGCCCAGGACGGGGGGGGAACAATGAGCAGTTCTTC	CASSPGRGGNNEQFF	-	TRBJ2-1	TRBV11-1	TRBD2
TGTGCCAGCAGGAGGGGCGGGGGACCGAACACTGAAGCTTTCTTT	CASRRGGGPNTEAFF	-	TRBJ1-1	TRBV11-2	-
TGTGCCGGCAGCAAGCAGGGGTCCACTGAAGCTTTCTTT	CAGSKQGSTEAFF	-	TRBJ1-1	TRBV7-3	-
TGTGCCGCAAAGGGTCAGGGGCACACTGAAGCTTTCTTT	CAAKGQGHTEAFF	-	TRBJ1-1	TRBV19	-
TGTGCCAGCAGCCAAGAGTGGCAGGGAGGAGAGACCCAGTACTTC	CASSQEWQGGETQYF	-	TRBJ2-5	TRBV4-2	-
TGTGCCAGCAAACCGGGGAAGAGCACAGATACGCAGTATTTT	CASKPGKSTDTQYF	-	TRBJ2-3	TRBV11-2	-
TGTGCCAGTAGTGTCGGACTAGCGGGACTCGGTGAGCAGTTCTTC	CASSVGLAGLGEQFF	-	TRBJ2-1	TRBV19	TRBD2
TGTGCCAGTAAATCGACCCCGGGGAACACTGAAGCTTTCTTT	CASKSTPGNTEAFF	-	TRBJ1-1	TRBV19	-
TGTGCCAGCAGCTTAGGGACTAGCGGGAGGCCTCTAGGGATCTACGAGCAGTACTTC	CASSLGTSGRPLGIYEQYF	many	TRBJ2-7	TRBV7-2	TRBD2
TGTGCCAGCAGCTTAATTCGGGCGGAGTTGGAGCAGTACTTC	CASSLIRAELEQYF	-	TRBJ2-7	TRBV11-2	-
TGTGCCAGCAGCTTAACCGGCCAAGACTTTGGCACCATATATTTT	CASSLTGQDFGTIYF	-	TRBJ1-3	TRBV5-8	-
TGTGCCAGCGTCCCTTCCGGGTCAGGAAACACCATATATTTT	CASVPSGSGNTIYF	few	TRBJ1-3	TRBV6-5	-
TGCGCCAGCAGCTTGCTGGGACTACCTCAAGAGACCCAGTACTTC	CASSLLGLPQETQYF	-	TRBJ2-5	TRBV5-1	TRBD2
TGTGCCATCAGTGAAGGGGGGACTGAAGCTTTCTTT	CAISEGGTEAFF	-	TRBJ1-1	TRBV10-3	-
TGTGCCAGCAGTGACGCCAGACAGAATCAGCCCCAGCATTTT	CASSDARQNQPQHF	-	TRBJ1-5	TRBV2	-
TGTGCCTGGAGTGTAAACATCAACACTGAAGCTTTCTTT	CAWSVNINTEAFF	few	TRBJ1-1	TRBV30	-
TGTGCCAGTTCTGGGGACGGTAATTATGAAGCTTTCTTT	CASSGDGNYEAFF	-	TRBJ1-1	TRBV19	-
TGTGCCAGCAGCTTGGTTACGGGGGACGATCAGCCCCAGCATTTT	CASSLVTGDDQPQHF	-	TRBJ1-5	TRBV5-5	-
TGTGCCAGCAGACCGGGACATTTGGGCTACACCTTC	CASRPGHLGYTF	-	TRBJ1-2	TRBV28	-
TGTGCCAGCAGCTTATTTCCCGGGACAGGGACCAATGAGCAGTTCTTC	CASSLFPGTGTNEQFF	-	TRBJ2-1	TRBV7-3	TRBD1
TGCAGTGCTAGAGGGGCTCGAGGCTACACCTTC	CSARGARGYTF	-	TRBJ1-2	TRBV20-1	-
TGTGCCAGCAGCAGGCGTGGCACTGAAGCTTTCTTT	CASSRRGTEAFF	-	TRBJ1-1	TRBV2	-
TGTGCCAGCAGCGACCAGCCTAGGGAGTCCGGGGAGCTGTTTTTT	CASSDQPRESGELFF	-	TRBJ2-2	TRBV9	-
TGTGCCAGTAGAAAGCGGGGGGGCCCTCCCGGGGAGCTGTTTTTT	CASRKRGGPPGELFF	-	TRBJ2-2	TRBV19	TRBD2
TGTGCCAGCAGCTTGCTGACGGGTGCATACAATGAGCAGTTCTTC	CASSLLTGAYNEQFF	-	TRBJ2-1	TRBV5-5	-
TGTGCCAGCAGCGCGGGAGGAGGCGACTATGGCTACACCTTC	CASSAGGGDYGYTF	-	TRBJ1-2	TRBV7-6	-
TGTGCCAGCAGTTCGTTCGGGGTTTCAGAGGAAAAACTGTTTTTT	CASSSFGVSEEKLFF	-	TRBJ1-4	TRBV27	-
TGTGCCAGCTCACCAGTTAGCGGGAGCAACTACGAGCAGTACTTC	CASSPVSGSNYEQYF	-	TRBJ2-7	TRBV18	TRBD2
TGTGCCAGCAGTTACGGGGGGCCCTACGAGCAGTACTTC	CASSYGGPYEQYF	-	TRBJ2-7	TRBV6-5	-
TGTGCCAGCAGCTTGGCCCCAGGGACTGAAGCTTTCTTT	CASSLAPGTEAFF	-	TRBJ1-1	TRBV5-4	-
TGTGCCAGCAGACCCCAGGGACCATACGAGCAGTACTTC	CASRPQGPYEQYF	-	TRBJ2-7	TRBV28	-
TGTGCCAGCAGTTACTCCCCCCATACGAGACATGATACGCAGTATTTT	CASSYSPHTRHDTQYF	-	TRBJ2-3	TRBV6-6	-
TGTGCCAGCAGCCCTCAAGGTTTTGGGGGGGCGCAGTTCTTC	CASSPQGFGGAQFF	-	TRBJ2-1	TRBV11-3	-